A selection of T cell receptor beta chains follows, all from one sample in a study of T cells in Graves' hyperthyroidism and ophthalmopathy. Using its own MiXCR run on the multiplex PCR reads, TCRdb lists one record per CDR3 protein. Of 490,000 or so distinct CDR3 sequences in the sample, approximately 48% are singletons; the top ten hold roughly 45%. The sequencing input was peripheral blood or thyroid tissue (not recorded which). Source of these receptors: an adult woman with Graves' disease, either hyperthyroidism or ophthalmopathy (not recorded which). CDR3s include the opening cysteine and the closing phenylalanine or tryptophan. Fields, in order: J gene, D gene, CDR3 length, clone size, V gene, CDR3 protein, CDR3 DNA. A D gene is named only where the DNA matches it firmly. Not all rows give a size; the values are once, few, many and, for expanded clones, a class.

j_call: TRBJ1-1
d_call: NA
cdr3_length: 13
clone_size: NA
v_call: TRBV5-1
cdr3_aa: CASRGYEDTEAFF
cdr3_nt: TGCGCCAGCAGGGGATATGAGGATACTGAAGCTTTCTTT

j_call: TRBJ1-2
d_call: TRBD1
cdr3_length: 12
clone_size: NA
v_call: TRBV15
cdr3_aa: CATKTGGSGNTF
cdr3_nt: TGTGCCACCAAGACAGGGGGATCTGGAAACACCTTC

j_call: TRBJ1-2
d_call: NA
cdr3_length: 13
clone_size: many
v_call: TRBV4-2
cdr3_aa: CASSQGGLLGYTF
cdr3_nt: TGTGCCAGCAGCCAAGGGGGTCTTTTAGGCTACACCTTC

j_call: TRBJ1-1
d_call: NA
cdr3_length: 16
clone_size: many
v_call: TRBV7-9
cdr3_aa: CASSLVERAGLTEAFF
cdr3_nt: TGTGCCAGCAGCTTAGTTGAACGGGCAGGCCTCACTGAAGCTTTCTTT

j_call: TRBJ2-7
d_call: NA
cdr3_length: 13
clone_size: NA
v_call: TRBV7-2
cdr3_aa: CATTAGRNYEQYF
cdr3_nt: TGTGCCACGACGGCAGGCAGGAACTACGAGCAGTACTTC

j_call: TRBJ2-5
d_call: NA
cdr3_length: 12
clone_size: once
v_call: TRBV20-1
cdr3_aa: CSASFWAPVQYF
cdr3_nt: TGCAGTGCTAGCTTTTGGGCCCCGGTCCAGTACTTC

j_call: TRBJ2-5
d_call: NA
cdr3_length: 15
clone_size: NA
v_call: TRBV9
cdr3_aa: CASSVSGSGPETQYF
cdr3_nt: TGTGCCAGCAGCGTAAGTGGGAGTGGCCCAGAGACCCAGTACTTC

j_call: TRBJ1-1
d_call: NA
cdr3_length: 13
clone_size: few
v_call: TRBV6-5
cdr3_aa: CASSQTRFTEAFF
cdr3_nt: TGTGCCAGCAGCCAAACTAGGTTCACTGAAGCTTTCTTT

j_call: TRBJ2-5
d_call: TRBD2
cdr3_length: 15
clone_size: few
v_call: TRBV7-9
cdr3_aa: CASSLVVAGVKTQYF
cdr3_nt: TGTGCCAGCAGCTTAGTCGTTGCGGGAGTAAAGACCCAGTACTTC

j_call: TRBJ2-6
d_call: NA
cdr3_length: 15
clone_size: NA
v_call: TRBV10-3
cdr3_aa: CAITSRHSGANVLTF
cdr3_nt: TGTGCCATCACCTCACGCCACTCTGGGGCCAACGTCCTGACTTTC

j_call: TRBJ1-2
d_call: NA
cdr3_length: 12
clone_size: many
v_call: TRBV11-2
cdr3_aa: CASSLELDGYTF
cdr3_nt: TGTGCCAGCAGCTTAGAGCTAGATGGCTACACCTTC

j_call: TRBJ2-6
d_call: TRBD1
cdr3_length: 17
clone_size: NA
v_call: TRBV7-2
cdr3_aa: CASSLGTGSYGANVLTF
cdr3_nt: TGTGCCAGCAGCCTCGGGACAGGCTCCTATGGGGCCAACGTCCTGACTTTC

j_call: TRBJ1-2
d_call: TRBD1
cdr3_length: 13
clone_size: many
v_call: TRBV20-1
cdr3_aa: CSASDRDYYGYTF
cdr3_nt: TGCAGTGCTAGCGACAGGGATTACTATGGCTACACCTTC

j_call: TRBJ1-1
d_call: NA
cdr3_length: 16
clone_size: NA
v_call: TRBV20-1
cdr3_aa: CSARLRKQGLSTEAFF
cdr3_nt: TGCAGTGCTAGACTCCGAAAACAGGGTCTCAGCACTGAAGCTTTCTTT

j_call: TRBJ1-2
d_call: TRBD1
cdr3_length: 17
clone_size: NA
v_call: TRBV14
cdr3_aa: CASSLRGTVDLDYGYTF
cdr3_nt: TGTGCCAGCAGCCTACGGGGGACAGTCGATCTTGACTATGGCTACACCTTC

j_call: TRBJ2-7
d_call: NA
cdr3_length: 14
clone_size: NA
v_call: TRBV14
cdr3_aa: CASSQFNRPYEQYF
cdr3_nt: TGTGCCAGCAGCCAGTTTAACCGCCCCTACGAGCAGTACTTC

j_call: TRBJ1-5
d_call: NA
cdr3_length: 9
clone_size: NA
v_call: TRBV2
cdr3_aa: CASSEPQHF
cdr3_nt: TGTGCCAGCAGTGAGCCCCAGCATTTT

j_call: TRBJ2-5
d_call: NA
cdr3_length: 14
clone_size: NA
v_call: TRBV5-6
cdr3_aa: CASSRGTNQETQYF
cdr3_nt: TGTGCCAGCAGCCGAGGGACCAACCAAGAGACCCAGTACTTC

j_call: TRBJ2-7
d_call: TRBD1
cdr3_length: 12
clone_size: many
v_call: TRBV7-9
cdr3_aa: CASGNTGAEQYF
cdr3_nt: TGTGCCAGCGGTAACACAGGGGCCGAGCAGTACTTC

j_call: TRBJ1-2
d_call: NA
cdr3_length: 13
clone_size: NA
v_call: TRBV20-1
cdr3_aa: CSAREDGDYGYTF
cdr3_nt: TGCAGTGCTAGGGAGGACGGGGACTATGGCTACACCTTC

j_call: TRBJ1-6
d_call: NA
cdr3_length: 16
clone_size: NA
v_call: TRBV7-9
cdr3_aa: CASSKSLGAYNSPLHF
cdr3_nt: TGTGCCAGCAGCAAGTCCCTCGGGGCCTATAATTCACCCCTCCACTTT

j_call: TRBJ1-2
d_call: NA
cdr3_length: 13
clone_size: many
v_call: TRBV29-1
cdr3_aa: CSVDETATYGYTF
cdr3_nt: TGCAGCGTTGATGAGACTGCCACCTATGGCTACACCTTC

j_call: TRBJ1-1
d_call: NA
cdr3_length: 15
clone_size: many
v_call: TRBV29-1
cdr3_aa: CSSVPAGVKFTEAFF
cdr3_nt: TGCAGCTCGGTACCTGCAGGGGTTAAGTTCACTGAAGCTTTCTTT

j_call: TRBJ2-7
d_call: TRBD2
cdr3_length: 16
clone_size: many
v_call: TRBV7-2
cdr3_aa: CASSLFGGSSSYEQYF
cdr3_nt: TGTGCCAGCAGCTTATTTGGCGGGAGCTCCTCCTACGAGCAGTACTTC

j_call: TRBJ1-5
d_call: TRBD1
cdr3_length: 16
clone_size: many
v_call: TRBV20-1
cdr3_aa: CSALQEWGRGYQPQHF
cdr3_nt: TGCAGTGCCCTACAGGAGTGGGGCAGGGGGTATCAGCCCCAGCATTTT